This T cell receptor beta chain was sequenced during a study of T cells in tuberculosis. Study-wide context: The T cells targeted glucose monomycolate, a mycobacterial lipid, via CD1B.

TCR-alpha and TCR-beta chains were sequenced unpaired. Sequenced by immunoSEQ multiplex PCR; TCRdb stores in-frame clones only, minus some. The data hold tens of thousands of clones, with just over 90% observed a single time. Germline-derived CDR1 and CDR2 are LNHDA and SQIVND (reference sequence). V lost 3 bases to trimming and J lost 4 bases, with 12 bases between them. The CDR3 is 14 amino acids. This clone was found once. Cells were sorted from thawed PBMC rested overnight and stained with GMM-loaded CD1B tetramer, viability dye and anti-CD3. CD1B tetramers were loaded with Rhodococcus equi-derived C32 glucose monomycolate. Study-wide results and limits: The stringent gate may have excluded weak CD1B-GMM tetramer binders.

This sequence joins TRBV19 and TRBJ1-2; the D gene is possibly TRBD1 (5 bases). This receptor was obtained from an adult woman with latent tuberculosis. The sequenced sample was CD1b-GMM tetramer-negative cells sorted from PBMCs. Here the CDR3 DNA reads TGTGCCAGTAGTATCCAGGGCGATCGCTATGGCTACACCTTC. Protein product: CASSIQGDRYGYTF.